Sequencing of this TCR beta chain was carried out in a study of Graves' ophthalmopathy and Graves' hyperthyroidism. The CDR3 is made up of 13 amino acids. Trimming cost V 4 bases and J 5 bases, with 10 bases left between them. In germline, CDR1 is KGHDR, CDR2 SFDVKD. Enrollment excluded any patients with other autoimmune diseases, uncontrolled infections, pregnancy or lactation. Amplified material comprised TCR beta CDR3 regions derived from RNA transcripts. HTBI primers were used in a first-round RT-PCR, which preceded a second-round multiplex PCR. A single record per CDR3 protein comes from TCRdb applying MiXCR to the multiplex PCR reads. The sample records more than 550,000 distinct CDR3 sequences, about two fifths being singletons.

The sequence came from an adult man with Graves' ophthalmopathy. Sequenced: peripheral blood. This chain connects TRBV24-1 to TRBJ2-5; D gene uncertain. CDR3 residues: CATSEENRETQYF. CDR3 coding DNA: TGTGCCACCAGTGAGGAGAACCGGGAGACCCAGTACTTC.